The clone carrying this T cell receptor beta chain is a singleton in its sample. Profiling relied on immunoSEQ multiplex PCR, and the TCRdb table lists in-frame clones only, not all of them. The sample records 9,500 to 15,000 clones, 82% being singletons. Indicated treatment: randomized to nivolumab then ipilimumab (arm A) or the reverse (arm B). This record comes from a study of sequential checkpoint blockade in melanoma. CDR1 is SGHVS, CDR2 FNYEAQ, per germline. The CDR3 has 15 residues. Trimming took 3 bases from V and 4 from J, leaving 15 bases between them. This receptor was obtained from a human donor with melanoma. V is TRBV7-6 and J is TRBJ2-5; a weak D match, TRBD2 (7 bases). The source was CD8+ T cells sorted from blood (inferred from file names), collected from a patient given nivolumab and ipilimumab in sequence. Here the CDR3 reads CASSFAQGGGETQYF. The CDR3 DNA reads as TGTGCCAGCAGCTTCGCACAGGGAGGGGGAGAGACCCAGTACTTC. Full variable domain (missing parts from reference TRBV7-6 and TRBJ2-5): GAGVSQSPRYKVTKRGQDVALRCDPISGHVSLYWYRQALGQGPEFLTYFNYEAQQDKSGLPNDRFSAERPEGSISTLTIQRTEQRDSAMYRCASSFAQGGGETQYFGPGTRLLVL.